This T cell receptor beta chain is drawn from a study of CD4 T cells in relation to SARS-CoV-2 and coronaviruses. Study conclusions and caveats: Each donor contributed either pre-pandemic or post-infection samples, not both.

The unexposed donors gave CD4+ T cells in about 2010-2019, prior to COVID-19. After 10 to 11 days of culture, CD4+ T cells were isolated. As cell numbers allowed, unexposed-donor CD4+ T cells faced SARS-CoV-2 S/N and four cold-coronavirus spikes. On days 3 and 7, cultures got half fresh IL-2 medium. TCRdb's copy holds only in-frame clones and misses some; the assay was immunoSEQ multiplex PCR. The table records roughly 20,000 clones, just under 80% of them present only once. Germline V CDR1 and CDR2: ENHRY, SYGVKD. Trimming stripped 6 bases from V and 2 bases from J, with 11 bases between. The CDR3 covers 14 residues. Notes on this clone: Its specificity is unknown.

This receptor was identified in a human donor in good health. The rearrangement joins TRBV10-3 to TRBJ2-1, with D possibly being TRBD1 (7 bases). The sequenced sample consisted of CD4+ T cells from PBMCs, cultured in vitro. The CDR3 DNA is TGTGCCATCAGCGCGGGACAGCCCTACAATGAGCAGTTCTTC. Its protein is CAISAGQPYNEQFF.